The 8 T cell receptor beta chains listed next were all sequenced from one sample in a study of blood T cell repertoires in COVID-19. Profiled with immunoSEQ multiplex PCR; TCRdb holds only in-frame clones, not every one. The table includes 200,000 to 300,000 clones, about 80% detected once. The sample was peripheral blood. These receptors were collected from a woman older than 75 with acute or convalescent COVID-19.

In its sample, this clone was seen once. The CDR3 here is CASKWQGASNEQFF. Written as DNA, the CDR3 is TGTGCCAGTAAGTGGCAGGGGGCGAGCAATGAGCAGTTCTTC. The genes are TRBV19 and TRBJ2-1; 8 bases are a match to TRBD1. Germline trimming cut 7 bases from V and 6 bases from J; bases unmatched to any gene: 8. The germline gives CDR1 LNHDA, CDR2 SQIVND (reference sequence). This CDR3 comprises 14 residues. Full variable domain (rest looked up from reference TRBV19 and TRBJ2-1): DGGITQSPKYLFRKEGQNVTLSCEQNLNHDAMYWYRQDPGQGLRLIYYSQIVNDFQKGDIAEGYSVSREKKESFPLTVTSAQKNPTAFYLCASKWQGASNEQFFGPGTRLTVL.

The V and J genes are TRBV19 and TRBJ1-2; no firm D call. Germline assignment: CDR1 LNHDA and CDR2 SQIVND (reference sequence). Trimming removed 2 bases from V and 2 bases from J, with 6 bases in between. This CDR3 is built from 13 residues. The CDR3 DNA reads as TGTGCCAGTAGTATAAACAGCAACTATGGCTACACCTTC. Protein product: CASSINSNYGYTF.

This clone was counted a few times. The rearrangement uses TRBV28 and TRBJ1-2, with D hard to call. Germline V lookup: CDR1 MDHEN, CDR2 SYDVKM. V was cut by 4 bases and J by 4 bases, with 4 bases left in between. This CDR3 spans 11 amino acids. CDR3 DNA sequence: TGTGCCAGCAGTTACAGCTATGGCTACACCTTC. Amino acid sequence: CASSYSYGYTF.

This chain joins TRBV7-3 and TRBJ2-3; D may be TRBD2 (6 bases). This CDR3 spans 13 amino acids. Germline CDR1 is SGHTA and CDR2 is FQGTGA. Trimming removed 7 bases at V and 5 bases at J, with 13 bases between. The CDR3 region has the DNA TGTGCCAGCACCCCGCGGAGGGGAGATACGCAGTATTTT. Residues: CASTPRRGDTQYF. The entire variable domain, with the rest obtained from reference TRBV7-3 and TRBJ2-3, is as follows: GAGVSQTPSNKVTEKGKYVELRCDPISGHTALYWYRQSLGQGPEFLIYFQGTGAADDSGLPNDRFFAVRPEGSVSTLKIQRTERGDSAVYLCASTPRRGDTQYFGPGTRLTVL.

The chain links TRBV27 to TRBJ2-2; D is ambiguous. V shed 7 bases and J shed 7 bases, with 13 bases lying between them. The CDR3 loop spans 13 amino acids. CDR1 is MNHEY and CDR2 is SMNVEV in the germline V gene (reference sequence). The CDR3 protein is CASTTPPGGELFF. CDR3 sequence (DNA): TGTGCCAGCACCACACCCCCTGGCGGGGAGCTGTTTTTT.

The chain carries TRBV19 and TRBJ1-5, with 7 bases lining up with TRBD1. J was trimmed by 0 bases and V by 1 base; bases with no gene match: 3. The CDR3 runs 16 residues. Germline V gene data show CDR1 as LNHDA and CDR2 as SQIVND (reference sequence). This chain's CDR3 is CASSIVGGSSNQPQHF. The DNA for the CDR3 is TGTGCCAGTAGTATAGTAGGGGGCAGTAGCAATCAGCCCCAGCATTTT.

This clone showed up just a few times. This chain joins TRBV4-3 and TRBJ2-3, with 8 bases aligning to TRBD2. Trimming took 7 bases from V and 1 from J; bases not matched to a gene: 7. CDR1 and CDR2 from the germline V gene are LGHNA and YSLEER. The CDR3 has 15 residues. CDR3 amino acids: CASTRTSSRTDTQYF. As DNA, the CDR3 is TGCGCCAGCACTCGGACTAGCAGCCGCACAGATACGCAGTATTTT.

The chain links TRBV6-1 to TRBJ2-5, with 13 nucleotides matching TRBD2. The CDR3 sequence is 17 residues long. V lost 3 bases to trimming and J lost 4 bases; unmatched junction nucleotides: 8. The germline V gene has CDR1 MNHNS and CDR2 SASEGT. CDR3 residues: CASSEIMGLAGRETQYF. The DNA of the CDR3 is TGTGCCAGCAGTGAGATTATGGGACTAGCGGGAAGAGAGACCCAGTACTTC.